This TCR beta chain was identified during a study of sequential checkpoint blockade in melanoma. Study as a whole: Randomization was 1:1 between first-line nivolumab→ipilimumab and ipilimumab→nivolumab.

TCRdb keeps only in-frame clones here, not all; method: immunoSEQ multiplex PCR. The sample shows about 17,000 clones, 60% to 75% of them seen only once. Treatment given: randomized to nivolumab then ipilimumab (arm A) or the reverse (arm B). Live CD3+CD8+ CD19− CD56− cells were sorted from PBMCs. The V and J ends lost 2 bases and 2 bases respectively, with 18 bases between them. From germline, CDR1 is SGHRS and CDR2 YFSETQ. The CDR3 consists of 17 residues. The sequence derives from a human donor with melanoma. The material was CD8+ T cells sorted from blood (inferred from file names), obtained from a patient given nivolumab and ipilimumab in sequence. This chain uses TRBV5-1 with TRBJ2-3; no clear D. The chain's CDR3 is CASSFSVRTSFTDTQYF. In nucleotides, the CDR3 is TGCGCCAGCAGCTTCTCCGTCCGCACTTCCTTCACAGATACGCAGTATTTT.